The entry below gives a single TCR beta chain sequence along with its context. This entry is derived from a study of blood T cells in healthy people across ages. Using a J-beta primer mix together with a sample-barcoded 5' primer, a second PCR was run for about 6 to 12 cycles. MiXCR, run by TCRdb on the 5' RACE reads, gives a single entry per CDR3 protein. The sample records about 1.8 million distinct CDR3 sequences, 49% being singletons. This TCR derives from a woman aged 40 to 50 in good health. Sequencing used blood.

This CDR3 reads CASSLAGGQRTEAFF. Written as DNA, the CDR3 is TGCGCCAGCAGCTTGGCCGGGGGGCAGAGGACTGAAGCTTTCTTT. This sequence joins TRBV5-1 and TRBJ1-1; possible D gene TRBD1, 6 bases. Trimming took 0 bases from V and 5 from J, leaving 14 bases between them. The germline V gene has CDR1 SGHRS and CDR2 YFSETQ. The CDR3 is 15 amino acids.